The clone carrying this T cell receptor (beta chain) was picked up a small number of times. Preparation of the TCRbeta library was carried out with unique molecular identifiers. Using its own MiXCR run on the PCR reads, TCRdb lists one record per CDR3 protein. The sample lists roughly 590,000 distinct CDR3 sequences, roughly 15% seen once, with 0.8% to 1.1% in the top ten. This sample was included in a study of T-cell reconstitution after alpha-beta-depleted transplantation in children. CDR1 is SGHTA, CDR2 FQGNSA, per germline. V lost 4 bases, J lost 5 bases, and 10 bases stayed unmatched. The CDR3 runs to 16 residues.

The TCR sequence derives from a human donor who donated a stem cell graft to a child with acute myeloid leukemia. V is TRBV7-2 and J is TRBJ2-3, with 9 bases aligning to TRBD1. The sample consisted of PBMCs from the stem cell graft donor, taken from the stem cell graft. The DNA of the CDR3 is TGTGCCAGCAGCTCGACCCTCACAGGGGGCGGAGATACGCAGTATTTT. It specifies CASSSTLTGGGDTQYF.